The clone carrying this T cell receptor beta chain was seen only a few times. This sample was taken from a study of blood T cell repertoires in COVID-19. Overall study context: Both acute and convalescent COVID-19 samples were obtained from the United States, Italy and Spain. In each case, the material was cDNA or gDNA derived from T cells, B-cell-depleted T cells, or PBMCs.

V lost 4 bases and J lost 10, with 12 bases in between. Germline CDR1 MGHRA, CDR2 YSYEKL. The CDR3 spans 12 residues. Original methodology: The assay estimated nucleated cells by amplifying reference gene primers. Method: immunoSEQ multiplex PCR; TCRdb's copy keeps in-frame clones and lacks some. V and J calls and clone size are given by that table; D and trimming were obtained from the DNA. The sample holds about 300,000 clones, 85% seen once. The sequence came from a human donor in a cohort sampled during active COVID-19. Source material: peripheral blood. The genes are TRBV4-1 and TRBJ2-3; tentative D call: TRBD2 (6 bases). CDR3 bases: TGCGCCAGCAGCCGTCCCTGGGAGGCGCAGTATTTT. As protein: CASSRPWEAQYF.